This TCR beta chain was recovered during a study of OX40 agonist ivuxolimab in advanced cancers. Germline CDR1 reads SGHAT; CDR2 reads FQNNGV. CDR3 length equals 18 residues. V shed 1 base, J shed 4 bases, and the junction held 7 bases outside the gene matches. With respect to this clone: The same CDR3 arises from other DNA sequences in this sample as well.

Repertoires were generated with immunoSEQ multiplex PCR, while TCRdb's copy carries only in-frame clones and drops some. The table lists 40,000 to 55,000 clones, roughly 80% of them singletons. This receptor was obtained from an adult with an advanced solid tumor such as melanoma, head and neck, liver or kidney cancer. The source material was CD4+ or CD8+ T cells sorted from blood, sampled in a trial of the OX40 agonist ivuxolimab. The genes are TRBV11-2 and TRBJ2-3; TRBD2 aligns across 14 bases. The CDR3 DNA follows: TGTGCCAGCAGCTTAGCCCCTGGACTAGCGGGGGGAGCAGATACGCAGTATTTT. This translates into CASSLAPGLAGGADTQYF. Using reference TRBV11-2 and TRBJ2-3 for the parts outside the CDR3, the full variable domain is EAGVAQSPRYKIIEKRQSVAFWCNPISGHATLYWYQQILGQGPKLLIQFQNNGVVDDSQLPKDRFSAERLKGVDSTLKIQPAKLEDSAVYLCASSLAPGLAGGADTQYFGPGTRLTVL.